A single TCR beta chain is shown here with its context. Its antigen target is currently unknown. No much larger clone is present one base from it, and per-base qualities are unavailable. The V and J ends are trimmed by 7 bases and 3 bases, leaving 16 bases between them. According to the germline V gene (reference sequence), CDR1 reads LNHDA and CDR2 reads SQIVND. Including cysteine and phenylalanine, the CDR3 has 15 amino acids. Only CDR3 DNA is held: 45 bases, read in frame from base 1. This entry comes from a study of blood T cell repertoires in COVID-19 (TCRdb year 2020). Background for the entire study: Samples covering the acute and convalescent phases of COVID-19 were provided by collaborators in the United States, Italy and Spain. The prospective study material was composed of cDNA or gDNA derived from T cells, B-cell-depleted T cells, or PBMCs. Deeply sampled blood TCRbeta repertoires from subjects exposed to, actively infected with, or recovered from COVID-19 were included in the dataset. The repertoires were released in a freely available public database meant as a resource for research on the immune response to SARS-CoV-2. The samples were drawn from the first 160 participants of the ongoing ImmuneRACE study and from 950 to 1,500 subjects provided by 6 global collaborators. Nearly every sample came with metadata listing a de-identified subject ID, COVID-19 status, age in years and sex. Where HLA class I and class II types were available, the types were taken from metadata supplied by the sample provider, not from assay-based typing.

Participants in the prospective study were enrolled through a virtual design, were aged about 18 to 100 years, and lived in under 25 United States geographic areas. Cohort assignment in the prospective study relied on participant-reported clinical history from a screening survey and a study questionnaire. Exposed participants were defined as having been in contact with someone with a PCR-confirmed or clinician-diagnosed COVID-19 case within 2 weeks of study entry. Each participant in the prospective study had whole blood, serum and a nasopharyngeal or oropharyngeal swab collected by mobile phlebotomists. Over a roughly 2-month period, participants in the prospective study had the option of providing additional blood draws and questionnaires. Prospective study blood samples were shipped either frozen or at room temperature before DNA extraction. The research as a whole found: Clinical and demographic metadata were provided uncurated, with the amount varying by source and participant.

TCRbeta CDR3 regions were amplified from genomic DNA using the immunoSEQ Assay, a bias-controlled multiplex PCR. The authors' pipeline ran thus. Within the assay, amplification of reference gene primers was used to estimate how many nucleated cells each sample contained. Sequence reads were collapsed and filtered to measure the absolute abundance of every unique TCRbeta CDR3 rearrangement. For each sample, productive Simpson clonality was calculated as the square root of Simpson's diversity index across productive rearrangements. Sourced from immuneACCESS, this table was stored by TCRdb with only in-frame sequences that have V and J called. A share of the clones is absent; for the studies checked, an unresolved V gene accounts for under half, and the remainder has no known explanation. The DNA was the basis for D and trimming; V, J and clone size are from that table. Here the sample has around 270,000 clones; approximately 89% occur a single time. The ten largest account for roughly 3% of the sample.

This clonotype was obtained from a woman in her 40s who had been exposed to COVID-19. The chain is encoded by TRBV19 joined to TRBJ1-5; a tentative D call is TRBD1 (5 bases match). Sequencing input: PBMCs or T cells enriched from blood (not recorded which). The DNA sequence is TGTGCCAGTAATATGGCAGGGAAGGCCAATCAGCCCCAGCATTTT. Its translation reads: CASNMAGKANQPQHF.